This TCR beta chain was found in a study of T cells in localized non-small cell lung cancer. Study-level results: Detection in adjacent lung was observed for a median about 50 of the top 100 tumor clones.

The germline CDR1 and CDR2 sequences are SGHKS and YYEKEE (reference sequence). J gave up 4 bases and V 4 bases, and 6 bases lay outside the gene matches. The CDR3 covers 14 residues. To note about this clone: Its antigen is undetermined.

Sequencing used immunoSEQ multiplex PCR; TCRdb keeps in-frame clones, though not all of them. The sample lists 9,400 or so clones; roughly 86% were seen once. The TCR was taken from a female donor over 55 with stage II squamous cell lung carcinoma. V is TRBV5-5 and J is TRBJ2-7, with TRBD2 matching 9 bases. The specimen comprised peripheral blood, sampled before any cancer treatment. CDR3 in amino acids: CASSQLTSGYEQYF. The CDR3 coding sequence is TGTGCCAGCAGCCAGTTGACTAGCGGTTACGAGCAGTACTTC.